The rows below give T cell receptor beta chains drawn from one sample of a study. TCRdb recomputed calls from the multiplex PCR reads with MiXCR, one row per CDR3 protein. The data contain 650 to 800 distinct CDR3 sequences, 20% to 25% of them singletons. Sequenced sample: Tregs sorted from blood. The source is a female donor with breast cancer. The CDR3 runs from the conserved cysteine through the conserved F or W. Fields, in order: D gene, J gene, clone size, V gene, CDR3 DNA, CDR3 protein. A D gene is named only where the DNA matches it firmly. Not every row has a clone size; where given, it reads once, few, many or a size class.

>-|TRBJ1-2|-|TRBV12-3/TRBV12-4
TGTGCCAGGGAGGGATTGAACTATGGCTACACCTTC
CAREGLNYGYTF
>-|TRBJ1-2|medium-sized|TRBV12-3/TRBV12-4
TGTGCCAGCAGTTTGTACAGAGGTGGCTACACCTTC
CASSLYRGGYTF
>TRBD1|TRBJ1-2|-|TRBV12-3/TRBV12-4
TGTGCCAGCAGCGCCGGGACAGGGCACTATGGCTACACCTTC
CASSAGTGHYGYTF
>-|TRBJ1-2|medium-sized|TRBV12-3/TRBV12-4
TGTGCCAGCACCCGGCGGAGGGCTGGCGGCTACACCTTC
CASTRRRAGGYTF
>TRBD1|TRBJ1-2|large|TRBV12-3/TRBV12-4
TGTGCCAGCAGAACAGGGGCGGGTGGCTACACCTTC
CASRTGAGGYTF
>-|TRBJ1-2|large|TRBV12-3/TRBV12-4
TGTGCCAGCAGCCCAACGACAGGACCTAACTATGGCTACACCTTC
CASSPTTGPNYGYTF
>-|TRBJ1-2|-|TRBV12-3/TRBV12-4
TGTACCAGCAGTTTAGCGGGCAGAGTAAAAGATGGCTACACCTTC
CTSSLAGRVKDGYTF
>-|TRBJ1-2|medium-sized|TRBV12-3/TRBV12-4
TGTGCCAGCAGTTTGGGCCTCCATGGCTACACCTTC
CASSLGLHGYTF
>-|TRBJ1-2|-|TRBV12-3/TRBV12-4
TGTGCCAGCAGCTGGGGAAGGGAGCGCCACGGCTACACCTTC
CASSWGRERHGYTF
>-|TRBJ1-2|-|TRBV12-3/TRBV12-4
TGTGCCAGCAGTTACAGGGGCTACACCTTC
CASSYRGYTF
>-|TRBJ1-2|large|TRBV12-3/TRBV12-4
TGTGCCAGCAGATACAGCGGTGGCTACACCTTC
CASRYSGGYTF
>-|TRBJ1-2|large|TRBV12-3/TRBV12-4
TGTGCCAGCAGTTACGTTAACTATGGCTACACCTTC
CASSYVNYGYTF
>-|TRBJ1-2|large|TRBV12-3/TRBV12-4
TGTGCCAGCTTGCCGGGGCAGGGCTATGGCTACACCTTC
CASLPGQGYGYTF
>-|TRBJ1-2|few|TRBV12-3/TRBV12-4
TGTGCCAGCAGTTTCCGCCTAGTGGGGCCTGTAGATGGCTACACCTTC
CASSFRLVGPVDGYTF
>-|TRBJ1-2|large|TRBV12-3/TRBV12-4
TGTGCCAGCAGTTCTACGACAGCAAACTATGGCTACACCTTC
CASSSTTANYGYTF
>-|TRBJ1-2|few|TRBV12-3/TRBV12-4
TGTGCCAGCAGTCAAAGGGACTATGGCTACACCTTC
CASSQRDYGYTF
>-|TRBJ1-2|medium-sized|TRBV12-3/TRBV12-4
TGTGCCAGCAGCGCCGGGACAAGGGTGACTGGAGGCTACACCTTC
CASSAGTRVTGGYTF
>-|TRBJ1-2|-|TRBV12-3/TRBV12-4
TGTGCCAGCAGTTCACTCAGGGAAGCAGGGTCCTATGGCTACACCTTC
CASSSLREAGSYGYTF
>-|TRBJ1-2|hyperexpanded|TRBV12-3/TRBV12-4
TGTGCCAGCAGTTTAAGTGGGACCCAAGCTGGCTACACCTTC
CASSLSGTQAGYTF
>-|TRBJ1-2|medium-sized|TRBV12-3/TRBV12-4
TGTGCCAGCAGTTTGGAGCGGATATCCTATGGCTACACCTTC
CASSLERISYGYTF
>TRBD1|TRBJ1-2|medium-sized|TRBV12-3/TRBV12-4
TGTGCCAGCAGTCCCGGGACAGGGCACTATGGCTACACCTTC
CASSPGTGHYGYTF
>TRBD1|TRBJ1-2|medium-sized|TRBV12-3/TRBV12-4
TGTGCCAGCAGTCCGGGACAGGGTCATGGCTACACCTTC
CASSPGQGHGYTF
>-|TRBJ1-2|few|TRBV12-3/TRBV12-4
-
CASSSSTGSYGYTF
>-|TRBJ1-2|large|TRBV12-3/TRBV12-4
TGTGCCAGCAGTCCCCATCAGGGAGCTAACTATGGCTACACCTTC
CASSPHQGANYGYTF
>TRBD1|TRBJ1-2|-|TRBV12-3/TRBV12-4
TGTGCCAGCAGTCCACTGACAGGGAACTATGGCTACACCTTC
CASSPLTGNYGYTF
>-|TRBJ1-2|medium-sized|TRBV12-3/TRBV12-4
TGTGCCAGCAGTTTACCCAAGGCAGGGAAAGGTGGCTACACCTTC
CASSLPKAGKGGYTF
>-|TRBJ1-2|-|TRBV12-3/TRBV12-4
TGTGCCAGCAGGGCGACGGGGTCCTATGGCTACACCTTC
CASRATGSYGYTF
>-|TRBJ1-2|medium-sized|TRBV12-3/TRBV12-4
TGTGCCAGCAGTTTAGCCTCCGGGAATGGCTACACCTTC
CASSLASGNGYTF
>-|TRBJ1-2|medium-sized|TRBV12-3/TRBV12-4
TGTGCCAGCAGTTTAGTCAGGGTCCTTAGGCACTATGGCTACACCTTC
CASSLVRVLRHYGYTF
>-|TRBJ1-2|large|TRBV12-3/TRBV12-4
TGTGCCAGCAGCACCAGGGGCGCCTATGGCTACACCTTC
CASSTRGAYGYTF
>-|TRBJ1-2|large|TRBV12-3/TRBV12-4
TGTGCCAGCAGTTTCTCCGGGACACGTGATGGCTACACCTTC
CASSFSGTRDGYTF
>-|TRBJ1-2|large|TRBV12-3/TRBV12-4
TGTGCCAGCAGTATGCGTATTAACTATGGCTACACCTTC
CASSMRINYGYTF
>TRBD1|TRBJ1-2|once|TRBV12-3/TRBV12-4
TGTGCCAGCAGCTCCGGGACAGGGACTGGCTACACCTTC
CASSSGTGTGYTF
>-|TRBJ1-2|large|TRBV12-3/TRBV12-4
TGTGCCAGCAGGGCCTCGGGGTATGGCTACACCTTC
CASRASGYGYTF
>-|TRBJ1-2|large|TRBV12-3/TRBV12-4
TGTGCCAGCAGTTATCAGGGGATGCTGAACTATGGCTACACCTTC
CASSYQGMLNYGYTF
>TRBD1|TRBJ1-2|-|TRBV12-3/TRBV12-4
TGTGCCAGCAGTTCATACCGGGACAGAGGATATGGCTACACCTTC
CASSSYRDRGYGYTF
>-|TRBJ1-2|medium-sized|TRBV12-3/TRBV12-4
TGTGCCAGCAGTTTAAGGCAGGGGTCTAAGTATGGCTACACCTTC
CASSLRQGSKYGYTF
>-|TRBJ1-2|large|TRBV12-3/TRBV12-4
TGTGCCAGCAGTTCCGGTGCGCCCTCGGGAGGCTACACCTTC
CASSSGAPSGGYTF
>TRBD1|TRBJ1-2|-|TRBV12-3/TRBV12-4
TGTGCCACTCTTCCCGCGGACAGGGTGAACTATGGCTACACCTTC
CATLPADRVNYGYTF
>TRBD1|TRBJ1-2|large|TRBV12-3/TRBV12-4
TGTGCCAGCAGTCTCGACAGGGTCTATGGCTACACCTTC
CASSLDRVYGYTF
>TRBD1|TRBJ1-2|-|TRBV12-3/TRBV12-4
TGTGCCAGCAGCTTAAGCGACAGGGGCTATGGCTACACCTTC
CASSLSDRGYGYTF
>-|TRBJ1-2|medium-sized|TRBV12-3/TRBV12-4
TGTGCCAGCAGCCCCTTAGGAATTTATGGCTACACCTTC
CASSPLGIYGYTF
>-|TRBJ1-2|large|TRBV12-3/TRBV12-4
TGTGCCAGCAGTTATACAGGGACTGGCTACACCTTC
CASSYTGTGYTF
>TRBD1|TRBJ1-2|few|TRBV12-3/TRBV12-4
TGTGCCAGCAGTTTTGGACAGGGAGGCTACACCTTC
CASSFGQGGYTF
>TRBD1|TRBJ1-2|-|TRBV12-3/TRBV12-4
TGTGCCAGCAGGGTACAGGGGCTGAAGTATGGCTACACCTTC
CASRVQGLKYGYTF
>-|TRBJ1-2|medium-sized|TRBV12-3/TRBV12-4
TGTGCCAGCAGGATTTCGACGGTCTATGGCTACACCTTC
CASRISTVYGYTF
>-|TRBJ1-2|large|TRBV12-3/TRBV12-4
TGTGCCAGCAGTATCACTAAAAGCTATGGCTACACCTTC
CASSITKSYGYTF
>-|TRBJ1-2|medium-sized|TRBV12-3/TRBV12-4
TGTGCCAGCAGTTTGGGGCAGGGGTTCTTGGGCTACACCTTC
CASSLGQGFLGYTF
>TRBD1|TRBJ1-2|medium-sized|TRBV12-3/TRBV12-4
TGTGCCAGCAGTTTAGCGCTTCGACAGGGGATCAATGGCTACACCTTC
CASSLALRQGINGYTF
>-|TRBJ1-2|large|TRBV12-3/TRBV12-4
TGTGCCAGCAGTCACAGGAATGGCTACACCTTC
CASSHRNGYTF
>-|TRBJ1-2|-|TRBV12-3/TRBV12-4
TGTGCCAGCTTCCCCGGAGGGCTGGGCTATGGCTACACCTTC
CASFPGGLGYGYTF
>-|TRBJ1-2|large|TRBV12-3/TRBV12-4
TGTGCCAGCAGTCTCCATGCGGGCTACACCTTC
CASSLHAGYTF
>TRBD1|TRBJ1-2|medium-sized|TRBV12-3/TRBV12-4
TGTGCCAGCAGAATGGACAGGAGGGCTCTTGGCTACACCTTC
CASRMDRRALGYTF
>-|TRBJ1-2|medium-sized|TRBV12-3/TRBV12-4
TGTGCCAGCCAATATGATACAGGGTATGGCTACACCTTC
CASQYDTGYGYTF
>TRBD1|TRBJ1-2|medium-sized|TRBV12-3/TRBV12-4
TGTGCCAGCAGTAAAGGGACAGCTCATGGCTACACCTTC
CASSKGTAHGYTF
>-|TRBJ1-2|medium-sized|TRBV12-3/TRBV12-4
TGTGCCAGCACCCCTGGACGGTCCTCTAACTATGGCTACACCTTC
CASTPGRSSNYGYTF
>-|TRBJ1-2|-|TRBV12-3/TRBV12-4
TGTGCCAGCAGCATCCGGGACGGGAAGGGCTACACCTTC
CASSIRDGKGYTF
>-|TRBJ1-2|large|TRBV12-3/TRBV12-4
TGTGCCAGCAGGGACCGCAACTATGGCTACACCTTC
CASRDRNYGYTF
>-|TRBJ1-2|-|TRBV12-3/TRBV12-4
TGTGCCAGCAGTTTACCCAAGGCAGGGAATGGCTACACCTTC
CASSLPKAGNGYTF